This is a list of T cell receptor beta chains from one sample in a study of cytomegalovirus exposure and HLA in healthy donors. The table came from immunoSEQ multiplex PCR; TCRdb's copy has only in-frame clones and leaves some out. Here the sample spans around 170,000 clones, around 81% being singletons. The specimen sequenced was PBMCs. These receptors all come from a man in his forties or fifties in good health and CMV-seronegative. Both conserved end residues are part of each CDR3. The D gene is left open where the match is weak. Rows give clone size only sometimes, using once, few, many, or a class for an expanded clone.

TRBJ1-1 | TRBV5-1 | - | - | TGCGCCAGCAGCCCGACCAGGGTGGGGACTGAAGCTTTCTTT | CASSPTRVGTEAFF
TRBJ2-7 | TRBV7-2 | - | TRBD2 | TGTGCCAGCAGTTTCACTAGCGGGTATCTCTACGAGCAGTACTTC | CASSFTSGYLYEQYF
TRBJ2-7 | TRBV6-5 | - | - | TGTGCCAGCAGAGGACAAATTTACGAGCAGTACTTC | CASRGQIYEQYF
TRBJ2-7 | TRBV7-8 | - | TRBD1 | TGTGCCAGCAGCCGCCGGGACAGGGGCTACGAGCAGTACTTC | CASSRRDRGYEQYF
TRBJ1-6 | TRBV5-6 | - | - | TGTGCCAGCAGCAGGGGTGGTTCACCCCTCCACTTT | CASSRGGSPLHF
TRBJ1-5 | TRBV7-9 | few | - | TGTGCCAGCAGCTTATCAAATCAGCCCCAGCATTTT | CASSLSNQPQHF
TRBJ1-2 | TRBV19 | - | TRBD1 | TGTGCCAGTAGTATGAAGACAGGGGGCGACTATGGCTACACCTTC | CASSMKTGGDYGYTF
TRBJ1-1 | TRBV6-1 | - | - | TGTGCCAGCAGTGTTGAGGGCTACACTGAAGCTTTCTTT | CASSVEGYTEAFF
TRBJ2-7 | TRBV10-2 | - | - | TGCGCCAGCAGTGAGTCAGGGGCAGGCGAGCAGTACTTC | CASSESGAGEQYF
TRBJ2-4 | TRBV27 | - | - | TGTGCCAGCAGTTTATCGATTCCGCAGGGGCCTTCGGGAAACATTCAGTACTTC | CASSLSIPQGPSGNIQYF
TRBJ1-2 | TRBV5-4 | once | - | TGTGCCAGCAGCTTGGTAACGGAGGGCTACACCTTC | CASSLVTEGYTF
TRBJ2-7 | TRBV30 | - | - | TGTGCCTGGAGGGCCGGGGGTTGGTTCGAGCAGTACTTC | CAWRAGGWFEQYF
TRBJ2-7 | TRBV27 | - | - | TGTGCCAGCAGTTTATGGGGGGAGGCTGGGGTTTACGAGCAGTACTTC | CASSLWGEAGVYEQYF